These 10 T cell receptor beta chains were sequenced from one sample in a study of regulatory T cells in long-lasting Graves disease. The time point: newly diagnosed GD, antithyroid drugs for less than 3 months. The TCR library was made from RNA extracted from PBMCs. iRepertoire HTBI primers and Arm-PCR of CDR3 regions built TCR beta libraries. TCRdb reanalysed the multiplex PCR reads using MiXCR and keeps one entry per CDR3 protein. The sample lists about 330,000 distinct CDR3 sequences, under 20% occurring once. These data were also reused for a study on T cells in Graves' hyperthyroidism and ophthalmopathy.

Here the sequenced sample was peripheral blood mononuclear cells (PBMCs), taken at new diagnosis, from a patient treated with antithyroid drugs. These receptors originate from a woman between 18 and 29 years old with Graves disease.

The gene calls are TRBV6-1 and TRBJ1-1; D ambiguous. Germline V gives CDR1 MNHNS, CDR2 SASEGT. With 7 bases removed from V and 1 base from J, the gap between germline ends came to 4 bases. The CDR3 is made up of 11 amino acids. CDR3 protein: CASTTNTEAFF. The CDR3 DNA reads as TGTGCCAGCACGACGAACACTGAAGCTTTCTTT.

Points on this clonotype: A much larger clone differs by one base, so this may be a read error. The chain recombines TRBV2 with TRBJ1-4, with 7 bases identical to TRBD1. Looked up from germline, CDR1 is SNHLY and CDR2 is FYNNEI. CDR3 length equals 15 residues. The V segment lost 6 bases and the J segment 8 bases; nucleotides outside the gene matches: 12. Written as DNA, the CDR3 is TGTGCCAGCAGACGTCTAGGGACAGTGCGGGAAAAACTGTTTTTT. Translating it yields CASRRLGTVREKLFF. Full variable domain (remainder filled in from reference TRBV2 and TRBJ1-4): EPEVTQTPSHQVTQMGQEVILRCVPISNHLYFYWYRQILGQKVEFLVSFYNNEISEKSEIFDDQFSVERPDGSNFTLKIRSTKLEDSAMYFCASRRLGTVREKLFFGSGTQLSVL.

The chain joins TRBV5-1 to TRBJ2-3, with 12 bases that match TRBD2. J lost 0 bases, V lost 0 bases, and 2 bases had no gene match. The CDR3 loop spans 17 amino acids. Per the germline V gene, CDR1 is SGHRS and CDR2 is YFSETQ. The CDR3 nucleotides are TGCGCCAGCAGCTTGGGGACTAGCGGGGCCAGCACAGATACGCAGTATTTT. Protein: CASSLGTSGASTDTQYF.

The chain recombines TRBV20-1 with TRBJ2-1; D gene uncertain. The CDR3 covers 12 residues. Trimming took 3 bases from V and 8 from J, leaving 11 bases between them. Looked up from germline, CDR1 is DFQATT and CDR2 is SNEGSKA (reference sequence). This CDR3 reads CSASHESDEQFF. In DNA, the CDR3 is TGCAGTGCTAGTCACGAATCGGATGAGCAGTTCTTC.

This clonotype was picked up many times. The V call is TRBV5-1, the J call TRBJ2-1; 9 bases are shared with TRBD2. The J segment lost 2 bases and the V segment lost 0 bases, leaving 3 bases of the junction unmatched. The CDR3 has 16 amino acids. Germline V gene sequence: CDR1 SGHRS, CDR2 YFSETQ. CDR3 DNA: TGCGCCAGCAGCTTGGGAGCGGGAGGCACCTACAATGAGCAGTTCTTC. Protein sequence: CASSLGAGGTYNEQFF.

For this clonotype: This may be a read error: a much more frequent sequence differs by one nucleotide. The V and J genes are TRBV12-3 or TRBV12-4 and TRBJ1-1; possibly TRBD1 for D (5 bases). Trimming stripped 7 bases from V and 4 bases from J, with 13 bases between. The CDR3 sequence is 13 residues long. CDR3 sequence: CASKWGDATEAFF. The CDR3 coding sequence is TGTGCCAGCAAGTGGGGGGATGCCACTGAAGCTTTCTTT.

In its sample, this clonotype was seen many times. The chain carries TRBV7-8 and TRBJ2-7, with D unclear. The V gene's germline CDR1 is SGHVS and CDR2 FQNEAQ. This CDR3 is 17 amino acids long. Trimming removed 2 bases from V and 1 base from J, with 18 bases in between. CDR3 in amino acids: CASSLRPPAERSYEQYF. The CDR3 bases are TGTGCCAGCAGCTTACGCCCCCCTGCGGAGAGATCCTACGAGCAGTACTTC.

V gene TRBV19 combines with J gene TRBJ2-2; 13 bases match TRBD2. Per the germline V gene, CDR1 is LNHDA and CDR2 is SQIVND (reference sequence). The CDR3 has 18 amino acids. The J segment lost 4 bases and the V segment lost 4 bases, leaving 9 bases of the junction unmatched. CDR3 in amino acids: CASSRRTSGSTATGELFF. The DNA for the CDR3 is TGTGCCAGTAGTAGACGGACTAGCGGGAGTACGGCCACCGGGGAGCTGTTTTTT.

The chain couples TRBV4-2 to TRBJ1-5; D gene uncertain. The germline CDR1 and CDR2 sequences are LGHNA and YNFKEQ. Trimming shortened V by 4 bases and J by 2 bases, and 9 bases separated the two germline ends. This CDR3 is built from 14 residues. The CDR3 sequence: CASSRDSGNQPQHF. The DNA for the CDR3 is TGTGCCAGCAGCCGCGACTCGGGCAATCAGCCCCAGCATTTT.

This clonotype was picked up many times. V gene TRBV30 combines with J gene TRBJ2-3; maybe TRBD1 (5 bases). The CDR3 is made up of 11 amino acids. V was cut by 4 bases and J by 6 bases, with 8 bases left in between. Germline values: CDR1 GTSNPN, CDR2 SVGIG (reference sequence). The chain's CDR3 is CAWTGSDTQYF. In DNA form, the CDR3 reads TGTGCCTGGACAGGGTCTGATACGCAGTATTTT.